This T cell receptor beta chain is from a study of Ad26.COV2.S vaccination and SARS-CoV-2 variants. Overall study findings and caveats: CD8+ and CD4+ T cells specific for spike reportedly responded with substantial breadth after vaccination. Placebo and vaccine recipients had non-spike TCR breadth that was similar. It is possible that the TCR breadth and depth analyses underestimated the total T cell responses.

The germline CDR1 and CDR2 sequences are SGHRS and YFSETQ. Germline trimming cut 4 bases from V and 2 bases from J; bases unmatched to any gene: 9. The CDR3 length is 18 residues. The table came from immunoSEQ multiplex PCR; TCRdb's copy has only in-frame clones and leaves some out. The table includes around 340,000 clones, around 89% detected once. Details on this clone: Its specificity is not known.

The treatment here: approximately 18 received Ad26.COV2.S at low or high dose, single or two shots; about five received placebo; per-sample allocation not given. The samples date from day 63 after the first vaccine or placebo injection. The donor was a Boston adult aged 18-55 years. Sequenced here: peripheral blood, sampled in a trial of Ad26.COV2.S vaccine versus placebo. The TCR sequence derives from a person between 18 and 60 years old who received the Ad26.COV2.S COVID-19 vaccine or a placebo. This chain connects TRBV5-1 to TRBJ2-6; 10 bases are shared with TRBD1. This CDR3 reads CASSLTSGTGAGANVLTF. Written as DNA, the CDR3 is TGCGCCAGCAGCCTTACATCCGGGACAGGGGCTGGGGCCAACGTCCTGACTTTC.